These T cell receptor beta chains were read from a single sample in a study of T cell repertoires in cytomegalovirus infection. Each CDR3 protein is one row after TCRdb ran MiXCR on the reads. In the table there are 750,000 to 950,000 distinct CDR3 sequences, around 29% of which are singletons. The antigens for these receptors are not known. The material sequenced was cultured CD8+ T cells from PBMCs, taken from culture after CMV antigen stimulation. These receptors all stem from a human donor in good health (CMV status not recorded). Some clones in this sample may be carry-over from other donors' samples. Both conserved end residues are part of each CDR3. Fields, in order: clone size, CDR3 length, J gene, D gene, V gene, CDR3 protein, CDR3 DNA. D genes are given only for firm matches. Only part of the rows carry a size: once, few, many, or a class if the clone is expanded.

few 12 TRBJ1-6 - TRBV3-1 CASHTGNSPLHF TGTGCCAGCCACACCGGGAATTCACCCCTCCACTTT
- 13 TRBJ1-1 - TRBV12-5 CASGFGQNTEAFF TGTGCTAGTGGTTTTGGGCAGAACACTGAAGCTTTCTTT
- 16 TRBJ2-5 - TRBV7-9 CASSPPAGASGETQYF TGTGCCAGCAGCCCTCCGGCGGGGGCCTCCGGGGAGACCCAGTACTTC
- 13 TRBJ2-7 - TRBV27 CASSFSYTYEQYF TGTGCCAGCAGTTTCTCATACACTTACGAGCAGTACTTC
- 13 TRBJ2-3 - TRBV5-4 CASSPSRGHTQYF TGTGCCAGCAGCCCTTCCAGGGGACATACGCAGTATTTT
- 16 TRBJ2-5 - TRBV15 CATSRVGTLNQETQYF TGTGCCACCAGCAGAGTGGGCACGTTGAACCAAGAGACCCAGTACTTC
few 14 TRBJ1-1 - TRBV3-1 CASSQVPGGTEAFF TGTGCCAGCAGCCAAGTCCCGGGGGGGACTGAAGCTTTCTTT
few 15 TRBJ2-1 - TRBV7-8 CASSSREDSYNEQFF TGTGCCAGCAGCTCTAGAGAGGACTCCTACAATGAGCAGTTCTTC
- 16 TRBJ2-3 TRBD2 TRBV3-1 CASSQVTSGSTDTQYF TGTGCCAGCAGCCAAGTGACTAGCGGCAGCACAGATACGCAGTATTTT
- 13 TRBJ2-1 - TRBV13 CASSFAPNNEQFF TGTGCCAGCAGCTTCGCTCCGAACAATGAGCAGTTCTTC
few 16 TRBJ2-3 - TRBV12-3/TRBV12-4 CASSLRRDSSTDTQYF TGTGCCAGCAGTTTACGGAGGGACAGCAGCACAGATACGCAGTATTTT
few 14 TRBJ2-5 - TRBV11-1 CASSFQGIRVTQYF TGTGCCAGCAGCTTCCAGGGGATAAGAGTGACCCAGTACTTC
few 17 TRBJ2-6 TRBD2 TRBV7-6 CASSPPGTGGGANVLTF TGTGCCAGCAGCCCCCCCGGGACGGGAGGTGGGGCCAACGTCCTGACTTTC
- 17 TRBJ1-2 - TRBV19 CASSAGTRRWANYGYTF TGTGCCAGTAGTGCAGGGACCAGGAGATGGGCTAACTATGGCTACACCTTC
- 19 TRBJ2-7 TRBD2 TRBV20-1 CSARDRGGVRDPSSYEQYF TGCAGTGCTAGAGATCGGGGAGGGGTCAGGGACCCAAGCTCCTACGAGCAGTACTTC
- 14 TRBJ2-1 - TRBV6-1 CASKAASSYNEQFF TGTGCCAGCAAGGCGGCGAGCTCCTACAATGAGCAGTTCTTC
- 13 TRBJ2-1 TRBD2 TRBV5-1 CASMDGGADEQFF TGCGCCAGCATGGACGGGGGGGCAGATGAGCAGTTCTTC
- 14 TRBJ1-2 - TRBV19 CASSKQGIVYGYTF TGTGCCAGCTCGAAACAGGGAATTGTCTATGGCTACACCTTC
- 14 TRBJ2-3 - TRBV3-1 CASSQEVSWDTQYF TGTGCCAGCAGCCAAGAGGTCTCTTGGGATACGCAGTATTTT
few 15 TRBJ2-6 - TRBV19 CASTTSDSGANVLTF TGTGCCAGTACCACCAGTGACTCTGGGGCCAACGTCCTGACTTTC
few 17 TRBJ2-1 TRBD2 TRBV7-8 CASSFVLAGGNNNEQFF TGTGCCAGCAGCTTTGTCCTAGCGGGGGGGAACAACAATGAGCAGTTCTTC
- 14 TRBJ2-1 - TRBV7-6 CASSPLGGMDEQFF TGTGCCAGCAGCCCTCTGGGGGGAATGGATGAGCAGTTCTTC
- 14 TRBJ2-2 - TRBV20-1 CSARERRNTGELFF TGCAGTGCTAGAGAGAGGCGGAACACCGGGGAGCTGTTTTTT
many 15 TRBJ2-1 - TRBV7-8 CASSLQGKEYNEQFF TGTGCCAGCAGCCTACAGGGAAAAGAGTACAATGAGCAGTTCTTC
many 13 TRBJ2-7 - TRBV7-6 CASSPRGVYEQYF TGTGCCAGCAGCCCCCGCGGGGTCTACGAGCAGTACTTC
many 15 TRBJ2-4 - TRBV7-2 CASRTSQGWYDIQYF TGTGCCAGCAGAACATCGCAGGGGTGGTATGACATTCAGTACTTC
- 16 TRBJ2-7 - TRBV6-6 CASSSFTLDGPYEQYF TGTGCCAGCAGTTCCTTCACTCTCGACGGACCCTACGAGCAGTACTTC
- 17 TRBJ2-3 - TRBV11-2 CASSLWKREKPTDTQYF TGTGCCAGCAGCTTATGGAAGAGGGAGAAACCCACAGATACGCAGTATTTT
- 16 TRBJ1-1 - TRBV6-5 CASSYSSAGWGTEAFF TGTGCCAGCAGTTACTCGAGCGCCGGGTGGGGGACTGAAGCTTTCTTT
- 12 TRBJ2-1 - TRBV29-1 CSVEPRVYEQFF TGCAGCGTTGAACCCAGGGTCTATGAGCAGTTCTTC
few 15 TRBJ2-7 - TRBV29-1 CSVERPGTRDYEQYF TGCAGCGTTGAGAGACCCGGGACAAGGGACTACGAGCAGTACTTC
few 14 TRBJ1-5 - TRBV27 CASSLQGDGQPQHF TGTGCCAGCAGCCTACAGGGAGACGGGCAGCCCCAGCATTTT
- 15 TRBJ1-6 - TRBV28 CASSFPWGDNSPLHF TGTGCCAGCAGTTTCCCCTGGGGGGATAATTCACCCCTCCACTTT
- 14 TRBJ1-2 - TRBV4-1 CASSQEWSSYGYTF TGCGCCAGCAGCCAAGAATGGTCAAGCTATGGCTACACCTTC
- 13 TRBJ1-5 - TRBV27 CASSTAGYQPQHF TGTGCCAGCAGTACCGCGGGGTATCAGCCCCAGCATTTT
few 16 TRBJ1-1 TRBD1 TRBV6-6 CASSRRGTGGGTEAFF TGTGCCAGCAGTCGGAGGGGGACAGGGGGCGGCACTGAAGCTTTCTTT
- 14 TRBJ1-4 - TRBV27 CASSLRAGREKLFF TGTGCCAGCAGCCTAAGAGCGGGACGTGAAAAACTGTTTTTT
many 13 TRBJ2-5 - TRBV27 CASRPGFAETQYF TGTGCCAGCAGACCGGGATTTGCAGAGACCCAGTACTTC
many 15 TRBJ2-4 - TRBV7-2 CASSLNSLAKNIQYF TGTGCCAGCAGCTTAAACAGCCTAGCCAAAAACATTCAGTACTTC
- 14 TRBJ1-5 - TRBV27 CASSFIGERQPQHF TGTGCCAGCAGTTTTATCGGGGAGAGGCAGCCCCAGCATTTT
- 15 TRBJ2-1 TRBD1 TRBV7-6 CASSEVGQANNEQFF TGTGCCAGCAGCGAGGTCGGACAGGCAAACAATGAGCAGTTCTTC
few 12 TRBJ1-2 TRBD1 TRBV6-8 CATTDRGYGYTF TGTGCCACGACGGACAGGGGTTATGGCTACACCTTC
many 15 TRBJ2-2 - TRBV11-1 CASSFEAANTGELFF TGTGCCAGCAGCTTCGAGGCAGCGAACACCGGGGAGCTGTTTTTT
- 13 TRBJ2-5 TRBD2 TRBV13 CASSTSAGETQYF TGTGCCAGCAGCACTAGCGCAGGAGAGACCCAGTACTTC
few 16 TRBJ1-2 - TRBV6-1 CASSEALTGNNYGYTF TGTGCCAGCAGTGAAGCGTTAACAGGGAATAACTATGGCTACACCTTC
few 16 TRBJ1-2 - TRBV10-3 CAISESSSQSNYGYTF TGTGCCATCAGTGAGTCGAGCAGCCAGTCTAACTATGGCTACACCTTC
- 15 TRBJ1-1 TRBD1 TRBV11-1 CASSLSQGSYPSAFF TGTGCCAGCAGCTTATCACAGGGGAGTTACCCAAGTGCTTTCTTT
- 16 TRBJ1-2 - TRBV4-1 CASSQEENRPSYGYTF TGCGCCAGCAGCCAAGAAGAGAACAGGCCTAGCTATGGCTACACCTTC
- 12 TRBJ2-3 - TRBV10-2 CATIGPKNTQYF TGCGCCACTATAGGGCCCAAAAATACGCAGTATTTT